This T cell receptor (beta chain) was sequenced during a study of blood T cell repertoires in COVID-19. Looking at the study overall: The origin of the acute and convalescent COVID-19 samples was the United States, Italy and Spain. In each case, the material was cDNA or gDNA derived from T cells, B-cell-depleted T cells, or PBMCs.

CDR1 LGHDT and CDR2 YNNKEL come from the germline V gene (reference sequence). CDR3 length: 16 amino acids. The J segment lost 5 bases and the V segment lost 1 base, leaving 9 bases of the junction unmatched. Seattle enrolled patients during active infection and tracked them longitudinally. Using immunoSEQ multiplex PCR, the repertoire was profiled, and TCRdb retains in-frame clones only, with some absent. The table has roughly 180,000 clones, about four fifths seen once. The sequenced sample consisted of peripheral blood. The J gene is TRBJ2-3, the V gene TRBV3-1 (or the pseudogene TRBV3-2), with 7 bases fitting TRBD2. This TCR derives from a woman between 40 and 55 years old with COVID-19, enrolled during active disease. The CDR3 spells CASSQVSSGVLDTQYF. The CDR3 DNA sequence: TGTGCCAGCAGCCAAGTTTCAAGCGGGGTTTTAGATACGCAGTATTTT.